Following are 4 T cell receptor beta chains from one sample sequenced in a study of control samples from healthy donors and cancer patients. Data came from immunoSEQ multiplex PCR; TCRdb stores just in-frame clones and leaves some out. The sample lists 150,000 to 200,000 clones, around nine tenths occurring once. Input material: blood. The receptors were gathered from a woman under 40 in good health.

V gene TRBV7-9 combines with J gene TRBJ1-1; D gene uncertain. In germline, CDR1 is SEHNR, CDR2 FQNEAQ (reference sequence). V lost 2 bases, J lost 7 bases, and 8 bases lay in between. CDR3 size: 12 residues. The CDR3 DNA is TGTGCCAGCAGCTTAAGAGGGATTGAAGCTTTCTTT. Amino acids: CASSLRGIEAFF.

The chain uses TRBV29-1 and TRBJ2-7, with 15 bases matching TRBD2. CDR1 is SQVTM, CDR2 ANQGSEA, per germline. After removal of 3 bases from V and 4 bases from J, the junction contained 7 bases not matched to a gene. This CDR3 has 16 amino acids. The CDR3 DNA reads TGCAGCGTTGAGGGTCGTGGGACTAGCGGGAGGTACGAGCAGTACTTC. This translates into CSVEGRGTSGRYEQYF.

This chain uses TRBV5-1 with TRBJ2-5, with TRBD2 identical over 14 bases. This CDR3 comprises 17 residues. V was pared by 1 base and J by 1 base, with 3 bases of the junction left unmatched. Germline assignment: CDR1 SGHRS and CDR2 YFSETQ. CDR3 loop: CASSLRGLAGAQETQYF. CDR3 in DNA: TGCGCCAGCAGCTTGAGGGGACTAGCGGGGGCCCAAGAGACCCAGTACTTC.

V is TRBV5-6 and J is TRBJ2-5, with D tentatively TRBD2 (6 bases). The CDR3 consists of 14 residues. Germline-derived CDR1 and CDR2 are SGHDT and YYEEEE. The germline V and J ends were trimmed by 0 bases and 3 bases, with 9 bases remaining between them. CDR3 DNA sequence: TGTGCCAGCAGCTTGGCTTCGGGAGAAGAGACCCAGTACTTC. This gives the protein CASSLASGEETQYF.